The clone carrying this T cell receptor beta chain has a single count. Its antigen is not known. This entry is derived from a study of shared clonotypes between healthy human individuals. The overall study: The plates for each donor numbered three CD4 naive, three CD4 memory, two CD8 naive and one CD8 memory.

Study-level results: Several donors showed sharing of approximately 4.7% of naive CD4 clonotypes.

Germline V CDR1 and CDR2: SGHDN, FVKESK. The CDR3 loop spans 16 amino acids. Trimming pared 6 bases from V and 2 bases from J, leaving 17 bases between. Memory CD4+ cells were the fraction left after CD45RA+ naive selection. The data were produced by immunoSEQ multiplex PCR, yet TCRdb's version contains in-frame clones alone and is incomplete. This sample carries roughly 1,000,000 clones, about 80% of them seen once, and the ten largest clones take more than 0.45%. Sequenced input: memory CD4+ T cells from PBMCs. Subset given: CD45RA-negative fraction. The source is a young man in good health. Some clones in this sample may be carry-over from other donors' samples. The chain joins TRBV14 to TRBJ1-3; D is ambiguous. The CDR3 DNA sequence: TGTGCCAGCAGTCCTCCGGTCCCTCAGACTGGAAACACCATATATTTT. This translates into CASSPPVPQTGNTIYF.